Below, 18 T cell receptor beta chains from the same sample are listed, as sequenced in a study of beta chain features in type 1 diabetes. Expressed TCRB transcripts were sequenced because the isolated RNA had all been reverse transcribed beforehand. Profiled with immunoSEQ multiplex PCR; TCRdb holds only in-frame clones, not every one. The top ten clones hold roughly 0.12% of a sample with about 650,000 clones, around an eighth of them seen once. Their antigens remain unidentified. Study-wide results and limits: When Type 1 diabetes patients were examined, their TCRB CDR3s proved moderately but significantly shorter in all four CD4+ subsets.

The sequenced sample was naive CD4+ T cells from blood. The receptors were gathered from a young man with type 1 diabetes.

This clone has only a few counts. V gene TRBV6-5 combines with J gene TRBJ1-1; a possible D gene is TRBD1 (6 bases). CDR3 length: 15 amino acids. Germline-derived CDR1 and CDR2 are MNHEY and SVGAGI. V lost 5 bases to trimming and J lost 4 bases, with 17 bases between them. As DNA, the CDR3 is TGTGCCAGCAGTCCCGTACCACAGGGACGCACTGAAGCTTTCTTT. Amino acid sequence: CASSPVPQGRTEAFF.

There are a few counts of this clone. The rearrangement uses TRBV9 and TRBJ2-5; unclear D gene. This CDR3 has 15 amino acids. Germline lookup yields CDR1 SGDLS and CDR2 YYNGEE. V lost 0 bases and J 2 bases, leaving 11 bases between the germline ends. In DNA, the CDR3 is TGTGCCAGCAGCGTAGGAAGCCTGCGGCAAGAGACCCAGTACTTC. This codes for CASSVGSLRQETQYF.

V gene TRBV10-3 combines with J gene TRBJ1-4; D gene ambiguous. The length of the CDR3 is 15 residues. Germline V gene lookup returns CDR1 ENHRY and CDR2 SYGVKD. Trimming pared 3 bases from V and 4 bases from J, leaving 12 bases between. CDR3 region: CAISDVRSGNEKLFF. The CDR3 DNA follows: TGTGCCATCAGTGATGTAAGGTCCGGTAATGAAAAACTGTTTTTT.

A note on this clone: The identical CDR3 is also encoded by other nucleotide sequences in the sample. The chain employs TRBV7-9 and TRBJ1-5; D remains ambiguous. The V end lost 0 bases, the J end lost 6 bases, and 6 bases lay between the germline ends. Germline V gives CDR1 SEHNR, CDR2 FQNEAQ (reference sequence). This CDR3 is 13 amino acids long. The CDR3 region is CASSLAGSQPQHF. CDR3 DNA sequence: TGTGCCAGCAGCTTAGCAGGGAGTCAGCCCCAGCATTTT.

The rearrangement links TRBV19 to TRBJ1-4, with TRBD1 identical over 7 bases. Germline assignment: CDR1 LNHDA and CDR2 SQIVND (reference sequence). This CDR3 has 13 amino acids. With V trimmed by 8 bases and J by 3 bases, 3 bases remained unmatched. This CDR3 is CASAGTANEKLFF. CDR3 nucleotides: TGTGCCAGTGCTGGGACAGCTAATGAAAAACTGTTTTTT.

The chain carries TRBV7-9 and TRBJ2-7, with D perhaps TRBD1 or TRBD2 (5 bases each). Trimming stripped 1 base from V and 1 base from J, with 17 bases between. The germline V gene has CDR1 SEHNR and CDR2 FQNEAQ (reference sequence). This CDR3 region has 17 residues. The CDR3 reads CASSLGGGSGISYEQYF. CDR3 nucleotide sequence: TGTGCCAGCAGCTTAGGGGGCGGCAGCGGAATTTCCTACGAGCAGTACTTC.

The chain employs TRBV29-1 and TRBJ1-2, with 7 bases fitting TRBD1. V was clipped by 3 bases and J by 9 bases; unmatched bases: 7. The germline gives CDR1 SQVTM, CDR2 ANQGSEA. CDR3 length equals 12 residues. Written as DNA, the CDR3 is TGCAGCGTTGATAGAGGGGGCGGGAGCTACACCTTC. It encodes CSVDRGGGSYTF. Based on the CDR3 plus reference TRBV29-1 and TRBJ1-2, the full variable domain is SAVISQKPSRDICQRGTSLTIQCQVDSQVTMMFWYRQQPGQSLTLIATANQGSEATYESGFVIDKFPISRPNLTFSTLTVSNMSPEDSSIYLCSVDRGGGSYTFGSGTRLTVV.

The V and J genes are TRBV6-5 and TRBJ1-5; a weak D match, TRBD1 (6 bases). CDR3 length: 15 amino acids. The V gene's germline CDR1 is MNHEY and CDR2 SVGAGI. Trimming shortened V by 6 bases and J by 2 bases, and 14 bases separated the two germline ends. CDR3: CASRASGARNQPQHF. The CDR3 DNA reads TGTGCCAGCAGGGCCTCAGGGGCACGCAATCAGCCCCAGCATTTT.

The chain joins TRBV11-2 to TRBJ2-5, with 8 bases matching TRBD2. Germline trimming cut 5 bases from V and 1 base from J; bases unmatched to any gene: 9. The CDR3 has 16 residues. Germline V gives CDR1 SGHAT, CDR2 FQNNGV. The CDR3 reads CASSGLGGGTQETQYF. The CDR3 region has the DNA TGTGCCAGCAGCGGGCTGGGCGGGGGGACCCAAGAGACCCAGTACTTC.

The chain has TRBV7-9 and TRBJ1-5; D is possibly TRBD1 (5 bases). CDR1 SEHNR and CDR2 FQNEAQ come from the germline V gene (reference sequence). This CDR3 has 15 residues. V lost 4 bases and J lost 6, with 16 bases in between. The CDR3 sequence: CASSSDRGVIQPQHF. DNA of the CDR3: TGTGCCAGCAGCTCTGACCGAGGGGTCATTCAGCCCCAGCATTTT.

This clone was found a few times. CDR3 in DNA: TGTGCCAGCAGTGGGGACAGGGTCAATTCACCCCTCCACTTT. Translation gives CASSGDRVNSPLHF. V gene TRBV25-1 combines with J gene TRBJ1-6; 9 nucleotides match TRBD1. V shed 4 bases and J 7 bases; nucleotides not matched to a gene: 2. The CDR3 is 14 residues long. From germline, CDR1 is MGHDK and CDR2 SYGVNS.

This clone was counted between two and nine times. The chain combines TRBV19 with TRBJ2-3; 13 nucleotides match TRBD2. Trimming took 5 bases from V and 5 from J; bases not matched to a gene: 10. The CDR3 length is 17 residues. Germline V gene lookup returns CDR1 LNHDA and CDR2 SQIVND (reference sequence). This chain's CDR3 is CASSLESGTSGEDTQYF. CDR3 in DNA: TGTGCCAGTAGTCTGGAGTCCGGGACTAGCGGGGAAGATACGCAGTATTTT.

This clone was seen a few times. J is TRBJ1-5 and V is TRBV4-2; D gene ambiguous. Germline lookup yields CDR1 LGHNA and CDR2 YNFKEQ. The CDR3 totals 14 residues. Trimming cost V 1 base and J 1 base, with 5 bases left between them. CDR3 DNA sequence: TGTGCCAGCAGCCAAGCTCTCAGCAATCAGCCCCAGCATTTT. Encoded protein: CASSQALSNQPQHF.

The DNA of the CDR3 is TGCGCCAGCAGCCACCATCAAAGGGGTGGTGGCTACACCTTC. Translation: CASSHHQRGGGYTF. The chain combines TRBV4-1 with TRBJ1-2, with D possibly TRBD1 on 5 matching bases. The CDR3 extends over 14 amino acids. Deletions cut 3 bases from V and 7 bases from J, with 15 bases between. The germline V gene has CDR1 MGHRA and CDR2 YSYEKL.

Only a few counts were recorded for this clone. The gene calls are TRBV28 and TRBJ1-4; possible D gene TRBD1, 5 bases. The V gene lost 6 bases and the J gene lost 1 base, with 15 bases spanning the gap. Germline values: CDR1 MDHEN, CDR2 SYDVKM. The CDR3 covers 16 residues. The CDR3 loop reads CASRPEPGRTNEKLFF. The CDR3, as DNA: TGTGCCAGCAGACCCGAGCCGGGGCGAACTAATGAAAAACTGTTTTTT.

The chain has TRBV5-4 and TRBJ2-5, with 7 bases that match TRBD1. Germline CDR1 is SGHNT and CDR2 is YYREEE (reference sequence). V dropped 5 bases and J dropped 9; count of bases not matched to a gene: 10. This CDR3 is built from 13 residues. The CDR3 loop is CASRPARQGPQYF. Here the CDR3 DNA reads TGTGCCAGCAGACCCGCCCGACAGGGCCCCCAGTACTTC.

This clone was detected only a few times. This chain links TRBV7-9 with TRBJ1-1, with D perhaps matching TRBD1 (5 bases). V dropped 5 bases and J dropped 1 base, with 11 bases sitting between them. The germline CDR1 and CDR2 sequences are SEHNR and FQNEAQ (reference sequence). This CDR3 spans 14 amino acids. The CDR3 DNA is TGTGCCAGCAGCCCGGGGACCAGGAACACTGAAGCTTTCTTT. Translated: CASSPGTRNTEAFF.

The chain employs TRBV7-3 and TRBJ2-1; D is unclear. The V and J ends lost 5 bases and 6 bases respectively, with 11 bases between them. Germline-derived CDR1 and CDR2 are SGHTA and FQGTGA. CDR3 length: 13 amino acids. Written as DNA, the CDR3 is TGTGCCAGCAGCCCACAAATGGGCAATGAGCAGTTCTTC. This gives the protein CASSPQMGNEQFF.